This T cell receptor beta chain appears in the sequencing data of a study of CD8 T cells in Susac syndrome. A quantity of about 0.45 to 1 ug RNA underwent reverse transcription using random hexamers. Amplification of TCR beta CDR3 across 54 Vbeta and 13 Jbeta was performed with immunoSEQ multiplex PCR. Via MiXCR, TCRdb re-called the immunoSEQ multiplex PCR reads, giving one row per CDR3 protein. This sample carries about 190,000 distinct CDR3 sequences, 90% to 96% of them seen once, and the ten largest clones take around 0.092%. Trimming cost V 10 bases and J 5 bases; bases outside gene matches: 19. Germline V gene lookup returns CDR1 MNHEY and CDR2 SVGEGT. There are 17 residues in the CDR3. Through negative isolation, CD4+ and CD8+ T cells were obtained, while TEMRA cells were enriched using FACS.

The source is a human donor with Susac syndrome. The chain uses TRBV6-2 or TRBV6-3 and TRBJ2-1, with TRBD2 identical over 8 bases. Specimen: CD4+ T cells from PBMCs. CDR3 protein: CATHLTEIAGLNNEQFF. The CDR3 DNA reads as TGTGCCACCCACCTGACGGAGATAGCGGGGCTTAACAATGAGCAGTTCTTC.